This T cell receptor (beta chain) stems from a study of T cell changes during pregnancy in multiple sclerosis. The table came from immunoSEQ multiplex PCR; TCRdb's copy has only in-frame clones and leaves some out. The sample carries 30,000 to 45,000 clones, nearly 95% recorded once. Germline V lookup: CDR1 SGHKS, CDR2 YYEKEE (reference sequence). V lost 2 bases and J lost 0; bases outside the gene matches: 7. The CDR3 contains 17 residues. This clone occurred once. The chain has TRBV5-5 and TRBJ1-1; 10 bases are a match to TRBD1. This specimen consisted of CD4+ T cells from peripheral blood mononuclear cells, obtained in the third trimester of pregnancy. The source of this sequence is a female donor in good health, enrolled as a control in a pregnancy study. CDR3: CASSFRLDRGLNTEAFF. The CDR3 DNA reads TGTGCCAGCAGCTTTCGTCTAGACAGGGGGCTGAACACTGAAGCTTTCTTT.